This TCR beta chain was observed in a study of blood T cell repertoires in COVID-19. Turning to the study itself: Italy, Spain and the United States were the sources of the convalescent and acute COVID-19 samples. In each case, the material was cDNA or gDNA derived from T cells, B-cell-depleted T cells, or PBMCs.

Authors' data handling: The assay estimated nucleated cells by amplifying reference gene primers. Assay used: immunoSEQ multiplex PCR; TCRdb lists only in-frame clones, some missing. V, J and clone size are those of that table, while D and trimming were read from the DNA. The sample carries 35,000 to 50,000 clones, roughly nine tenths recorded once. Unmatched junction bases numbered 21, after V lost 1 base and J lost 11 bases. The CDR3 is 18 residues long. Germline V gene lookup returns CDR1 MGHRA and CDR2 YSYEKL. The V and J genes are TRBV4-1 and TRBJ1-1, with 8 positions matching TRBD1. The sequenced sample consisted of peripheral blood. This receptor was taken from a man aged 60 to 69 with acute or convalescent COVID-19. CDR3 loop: CASSQGTISGTGPSRAFF. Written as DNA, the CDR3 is TGCGCCAGCAGCCAAGGGACAATCTCCGGGACAGGTCCTTCACGGGCTTTCTTT.